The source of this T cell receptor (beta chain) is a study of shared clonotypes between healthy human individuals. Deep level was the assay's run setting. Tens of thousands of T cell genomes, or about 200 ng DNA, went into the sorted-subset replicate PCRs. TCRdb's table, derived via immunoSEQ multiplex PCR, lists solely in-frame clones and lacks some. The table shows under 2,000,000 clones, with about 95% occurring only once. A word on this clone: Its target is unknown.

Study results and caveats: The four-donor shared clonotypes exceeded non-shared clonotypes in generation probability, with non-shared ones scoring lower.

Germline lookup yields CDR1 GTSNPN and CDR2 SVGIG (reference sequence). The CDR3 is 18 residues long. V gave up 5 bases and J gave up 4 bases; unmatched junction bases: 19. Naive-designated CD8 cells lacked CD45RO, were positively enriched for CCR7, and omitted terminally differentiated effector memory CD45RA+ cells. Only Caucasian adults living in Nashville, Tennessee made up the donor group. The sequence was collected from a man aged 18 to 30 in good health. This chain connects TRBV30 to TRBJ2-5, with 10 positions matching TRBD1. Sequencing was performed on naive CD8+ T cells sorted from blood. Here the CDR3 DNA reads TGTGCCTGGGGAGGCCAGCCGGGACAGGGGTCGTCGTTAGAGACCCAGTACTTC. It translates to CAWGGQPGQGSSLETQYF.